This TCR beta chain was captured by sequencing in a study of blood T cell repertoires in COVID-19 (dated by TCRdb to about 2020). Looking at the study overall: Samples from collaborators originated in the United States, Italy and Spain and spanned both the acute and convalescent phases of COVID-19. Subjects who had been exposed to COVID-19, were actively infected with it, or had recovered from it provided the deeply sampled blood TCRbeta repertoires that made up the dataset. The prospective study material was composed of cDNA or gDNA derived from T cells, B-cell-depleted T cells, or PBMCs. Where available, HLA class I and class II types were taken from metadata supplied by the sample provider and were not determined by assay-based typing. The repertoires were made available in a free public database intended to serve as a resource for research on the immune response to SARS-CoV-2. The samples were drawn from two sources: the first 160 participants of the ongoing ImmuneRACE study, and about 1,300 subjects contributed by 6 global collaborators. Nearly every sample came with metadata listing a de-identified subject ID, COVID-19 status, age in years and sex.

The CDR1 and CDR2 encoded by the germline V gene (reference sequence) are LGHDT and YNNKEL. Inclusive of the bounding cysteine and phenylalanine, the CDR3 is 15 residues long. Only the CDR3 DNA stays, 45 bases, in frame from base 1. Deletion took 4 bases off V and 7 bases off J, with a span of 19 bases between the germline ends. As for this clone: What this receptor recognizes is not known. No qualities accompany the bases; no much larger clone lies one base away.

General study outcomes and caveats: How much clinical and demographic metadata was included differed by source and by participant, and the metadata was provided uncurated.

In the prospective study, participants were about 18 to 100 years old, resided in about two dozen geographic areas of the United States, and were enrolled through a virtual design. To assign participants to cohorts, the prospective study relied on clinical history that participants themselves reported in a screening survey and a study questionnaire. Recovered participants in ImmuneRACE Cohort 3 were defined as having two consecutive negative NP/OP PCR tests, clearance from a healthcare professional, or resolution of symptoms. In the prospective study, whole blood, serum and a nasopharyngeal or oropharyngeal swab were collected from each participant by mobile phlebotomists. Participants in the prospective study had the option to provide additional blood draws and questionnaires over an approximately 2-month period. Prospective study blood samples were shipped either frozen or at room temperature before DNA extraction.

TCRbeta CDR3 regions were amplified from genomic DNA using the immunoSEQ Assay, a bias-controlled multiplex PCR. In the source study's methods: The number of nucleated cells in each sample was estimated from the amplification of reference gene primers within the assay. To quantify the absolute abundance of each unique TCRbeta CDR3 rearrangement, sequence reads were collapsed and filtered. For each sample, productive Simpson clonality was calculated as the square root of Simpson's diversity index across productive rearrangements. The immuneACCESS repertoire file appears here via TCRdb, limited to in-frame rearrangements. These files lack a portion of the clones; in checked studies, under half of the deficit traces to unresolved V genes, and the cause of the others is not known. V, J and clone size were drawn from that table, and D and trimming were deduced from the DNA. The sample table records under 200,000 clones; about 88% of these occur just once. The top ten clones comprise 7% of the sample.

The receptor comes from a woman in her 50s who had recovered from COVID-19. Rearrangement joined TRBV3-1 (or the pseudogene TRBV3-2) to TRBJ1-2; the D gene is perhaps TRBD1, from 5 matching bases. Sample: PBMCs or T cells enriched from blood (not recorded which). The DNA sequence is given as TGTGCCAGCAGCCCCATGGTGGCTGGGGGAGGTGGCTACACCTTC. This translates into CASSPMVAGGGGYTF.